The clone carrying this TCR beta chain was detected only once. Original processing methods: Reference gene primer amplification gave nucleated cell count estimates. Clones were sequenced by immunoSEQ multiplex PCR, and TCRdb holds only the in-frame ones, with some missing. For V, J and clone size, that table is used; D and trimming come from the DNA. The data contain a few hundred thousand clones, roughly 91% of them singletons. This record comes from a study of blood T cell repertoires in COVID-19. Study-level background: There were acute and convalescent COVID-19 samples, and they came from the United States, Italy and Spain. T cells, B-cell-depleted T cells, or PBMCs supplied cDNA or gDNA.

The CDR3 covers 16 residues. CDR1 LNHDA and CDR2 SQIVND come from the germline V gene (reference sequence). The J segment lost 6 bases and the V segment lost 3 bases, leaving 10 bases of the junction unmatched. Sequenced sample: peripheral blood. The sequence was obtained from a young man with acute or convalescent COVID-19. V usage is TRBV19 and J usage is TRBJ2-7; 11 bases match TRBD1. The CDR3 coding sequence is TGTGCCAGTAGTATTGGACAGGGGGCTAGAGGTATCGAGCAGTACTTC. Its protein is CASSIGQGARGIEQYF.